The 21 T cell receptor beta chains below were found in one sample sequenced in a study of Graves' ophthalmopathy and Graves' hyperthyroidism. The study amplified TCR beta CDR3 regions using RNA transcripts. Amplification began with first-round RT-PCR using HTBI primers, then second-round multiplex PCR was performed. TCRdb used MiXCR to reprocess the multiplex PCR reads, holding one entry per CDR3 protein. The sample yields over 650,000 distinct CDR3 sequences, about 38% seen once. The sample comprised peripheral blood. The origin of the receptors is an adult man with Graves' ophthalmopathy.

The V call is TRBV6-5, the J call TRBJ2-7; TRBD1 matches at 10 bases. Trimming removed 0 bases from V and 5 bases from J; junction bases left unmatched: 4. Germline V lookup: CDR1 MNHEY, CDR2 SVGAGI. The CDR3 sequence is 15 residues long. The CDR3 loop reads CASSYSRDRGHEQYF. The CDR3 DNA is TGTGCCAGCAGTTACTCCCGGGACAGGGGCCACGAGCAGTACTTC.

This clonotype was observed many times. The chain joins TRBV19 to TRBJ2-2, with 7 bases lining up with TRBD1. The trim removed 6 bases at V and 7 bases at J, leaving 8 bases unmatched. This CDR3 has 14 amino acids. Per germline, CDR1 LNHDA and CDR2 SQIVND (reference sequence). The CDR3 nucleotides read TGTGCCAGTAGGAGACAGGGTCTGATCGGGGAGCTGTTTTTT. It translates to CASRRQGLIGELFF.

With respect to this clonotype: With a much larger clone just one base away, this may be a read error. This chain's CDR3 is CASSMGRGSPEAFF. The CDR3 coding sequence is TGCGCCAGCAGTATGGGGCGGGGTTCGCCTGAAGCTTTCTTT. V and J are TRBV5-1 and TRBJ1-1; the D gene is possibly TRBD1 (5 bases). Trimming removed 5 bases at V and 6 bases at J, with 17 bases between. The V gene's germline CDR1 is SGHRS and CDR2 YFSETQ. The CDR3 loop spans 14 amino acids.

A note on this clonotype: This may arise from a read error, as a much more abundant clone is one base away. The chain carries TRBV19 and TRBJ1-5; tentative D call: TRBD1 (5 bases). The CDR3 spans 16 residues. Trimming took 5 bases from V and 9 from J, leaving 23 bases between them. Germline CDR1 and CDR2: LNHDA and SQIVND (reference sequence). In DNA form, the CDR3 reads TGTGCCAGTAGTGCCGTCGTAGGCCCCAGGGAGACGCCCCAGCATTTT. The encoded protein is CASSAVVGPRETPQHF.

This clonotype was detected only once. The chain has TRBV29-1 and TRBJ1-1; perhaps TRBD1 as D (6 bases). CDR3 length equals 12 residues. The V end lost 2 bases, the J end lost 6 bases, and 10 bases lay between the germline ends. The germline CDR1 and CDR2 sequences are SQVTM and ANQGSEA. CDR3 loop: CSVELQGSEAFF. The CDR3 nucleotides read TGCAGCGTTGAATTGCAGGGGTCTGAAGCTTTCTTT.

The rearrangement uses TRBV15 and TRBJ2-2; D is unclear. Deletions cut 1 base from V and 2 bases from J, with 5 bases between. The V gene's germline CDR1 is LNHNV and CDR2 YYDKDF (reference sequence). The CDR3 is made up of 14 amino acids. The CDR3 spells CATSRAANTGELFF. The CDR3 DNA is TGTGCCACCAGCAGAGCGGCCAACACCGGGGAGCTGTTTTTT.

This chain uses TRBV7-6 with TRBJ1-1; D ambiguous. V was shortened by 0 bases and J by 5 bases, with 10 bases between the two germline ends. The germline V gene encodes CDR1 SGHVS and CDR2 FNYEAQ. This CDR3 comprises 14 residues. CDR3 in DNA: TGTGCCAGCAGCTTAGCGAAGGGTGGAACTGAAGCTTTCTTT. Its translation: CASSLAKGGTEAFF.

A remark on this clonotype: Here the CDR3 omits its conserved ending phenylalanine or tryptophan, so a read error is the likely source. The chain combines TRBV5-1 with TRBJ2-7; TRBD1 aligns across 8 bases. Germline lookup yields CDR1 SGHRS and CDR2 YFSETQ. The CDR3 extends over 16 amino acids. Trimming removed 4 bases from V and 1 base from J; junction bases left unmatched: 10. CDR3 protein: CASSPDRGISSYEQYL. CDR3 nucleotides: TGCGCCAGCAGCCCAGACAGGGGAATCTCGTCCTACGAGCAGTACCTC.

Remarks on this clonotype: A much larger clone lies a single base off, so this may be a read error. V is TRBV7-8 and J is TRBJ2-5; 13 nucleotides align to TRBD2. With 5 bases clipped from V and 5 bases from J, the junction kept 8 bases outside the gene matches. The length of the CDR3 is 16 residues. Germline V lookup: CDR1 SGHVS, CDR2 FQNEAQ. The CDR3 loop reads CASSPGGLAGDETQYF. CDR3 nucleotides: TGTGCCAGCAGCCCAGGAGGACTAGCGGGAGATGAGACCCAGTACTTC.

In its sample, this clonotype was seen a few times. The rearrangement joins TRBV7-8 to TRBJ2-2, with TRBD1 identical over 8 bases. Unmatched junction bases numbered 11, after V lost 4 bases and J lost 7 bases. This CDR3 spans 16 amino acids. Germline CDR1 and CDR2: SGHVS and FQNEAQ. DNA for the CDR3: TGTGCCAGCAGCTCCCCTTGGGGCAGGGGGCGCGGGGAGCTGTTTTTT. Translated: CASSSPWGRGRGELFF.

At least ten counts were recorded for this clonotype. The rearrangement uses TRBV9 and TRBJ1-3; D is unclear. The CDR3 has 16 residues. V was shortened by 0 bases and J by 4 bases, with 14 bases between the two germline ends. Germline-derived CDR1 and CDR2 are SGDLS and YYNGEE. Here the CDR3 reads CASSVVASSTGNTIYF. The CDR3 DNA reads as TGTGCCAGCAGCGTAGTCGCGAGCTCTACGGGAAACACCATATATTTT.

The rearrangement links TRBV9 to TRBJ1-3; D is unclear. Germline-derived CDR1 and CDR2 are SGDLS and YYNGEE. The CDR3 is 12 residues long. Trimming pared 2 bases from V and 7 bases from J, leaving 7 bases between. The CDR3 spells CASSVEFNTIYF. CDR3 DNA sequence: TGTGCCAGCAGCGTGGAGTTTAACACCATATATTTT.

The table lists this clonotype with a few counts. This chain uses TRBV7-2 with TRBJ2-5, with D maybe TRBD1 (6 bases). The CDR3 is made up of 18 amino acids. Trimming pared 1 base from V and 2 bases from J, leaving 20 bases between. The germline gives CDR1 SGHTA, CDR2 FQGNSA. The CDR3 DNA reads as TGTGCCAGCAGCTTAGATCGCCGTTATGGGGGCCTTCAAGAGACCCAGTACTTC. Its translation is CASSLDRRYGGLQETQYF.

The chain uses TRBV10-3 and TRBJ1-1, with TRBD1 matching 7 bases. V dropped 4 bases and J dropped 1; count of bases not matched to a gene: 3. CDR3 length: 14 residues. Per the germline V gene, CDR1 is ENHRY and CDR2 is SYGVKD. CDR3 amino acids: CAISANRGNTEAFF. Here the CDR3 DNA reads TGTGCCATCAGTGCTAACAGGGGGAACACTGAAGCTTTCTTT.

There are a few counts of this clonotype. The chain uses TRBV7-2 and TRBJ2-2; TRBD1 matches at 9 bases. Trimming cost V 5 bases and J 6 bases; bases outside gene matches: 7. The CDR3 is made up of 15 amino acids. CDR1 is SGHTA, CDR2 FQGNSA, per germline. CDR3 coding DNA: TGTGCCAGCAGCAAAGGACAGGGGTACGCCGGGGAGCTGTTTTTT. Its translation is CASSKGQGYAGELFF. The whole variable domain, filled in from reference TRBV7-2 and TRBJ2-2, reads GAGVSQSPSNKVTEKGKDVELRCDPISGHTALYWYRQSLGQGLEFLIYFQGNSAPDKSGLPSDRFSAERTGGSVSTLTIQRTQQEDSAVYLCASSKGQGYAGELFFGEGSRLTVL.

This clonotype was found once. Here the CDR3 DNA reads TGTGCCGTACTTAGCGGGGGCTCCTACGAGCAGTACTTC. Its protein is CAVLSGGSYEQYF. The V gene is TRBV10-3, the J gene TRBJ2-7; 9 bases fit TRBD2. This CDR3 spans 13 amino acids. V lost 11 bases and J lost 0; bases outside the gene matches: 5. Germline V gene lookup returns CDR1 ENHRY and CDR2 SYGVKD.

As regards this clonotype: A much larger clone is a single base away; this may be a read error. The chain links TRBV12-5 to TRBJ1-1, with D hard to call. The ends were cut back, 2 bases at V and 4 bases at J, with 8 bases in the middle. The length of the CDR3 is 13 residues. Germline V lookup: CDR1 LGHNT, CDR2 FRNRAP. The DNA of the CDR3 is TGTGCTAGTGGTTTGACGGCGAGCACTGAAGCTTTCTTT. This sequence encodes CASGLTASTEAFF.

This clonotype occurred a few times. The J gene is TRBJ2-2, the V gene TRBV4-1; 8 positions match TRBD2. The J segment lost 9 bases and the V segment lost 4 bases, leaving 10 bases of the junction unmatched. CDR1 is MGHRA, CDR2 YSYEKL, per germline. The CDR3 loop spans 15 amino acids. This chain's CDR3 is CASSPLAGIVRELFF. Here the CDR3 DNA reads TGCGCCAGCAGCCCATTAGCGGGAATTGTCAGGGAGCTGTTTTTT.

In its sample, this clonotype was seen once. V usage is TRBV3-1 and J usage is TRBJ2-2, with D unresolved. The CDR3 spans 14 residues. Looked up from germline, CDR1 is LGHDT and CDR2 is YNNKEL (reference sequence). V gave up 4 bases and J gave up 7 bases, with 13 bases separating them. The CDR3 region is CASSPLDFVGELFF. As DNA, the CDR3 is TGTGCCAGCAGCCCGCTAGATTTCGTCGGGGAGCTGTTTTTT.

The rearrangement links TRBV29-1 to TRBJ1-2; 9 bases agree with TRBD1. The CDR3 is made up of 14 amino acids. The germline gives CDR1 SQVTM, CDR2 ANQGSEA. The ends lost 7 bases at V and 8 bases at J; junction bases unmatched: 14. The chain's CDR3 is CSADLGQGMTGYTF. In DNA form, the CDR3 reads TGCAGCGCTGACCTCGGACAGGGGATGACAGGCTACACCTTC.

V is TRBV15 and J is TRBJ2-2, with D tentatively TRBD1 or TRBD2 (5 bases each). Trimming stripped 8 bases from V and 2 bases from J, with 15 bases between. The germline gives CDR1 LNHNV, CDR2 YYDKDF (reference sequence). The CDR3 is 15 amino acids. In DNA form, the CDR3 reads TGTGCCACCCGCCGGGACCTAACCAACACCGGGGAGCTGTTTTTT. Residues: CATRRDLTNTGELFF.